The 13 T cell receptor beta chains below come from one sample, sequenced in a study of CXCR3-negative and CXCR3-positive naive CD8 T cells. General study results and limits: CXCR3-negative naive cells had less hydrophobic TRB CDR3s than did CXCR3-positive naive cells.

The antigens these receptors bind are not known. TRB cDNA libraries were made by UMI-labeled 5' RACE. TCRdb reprocessed the 5' RACE reads; each CDR3 protein has one entry and no DNA is given. This sample lists over 100,000 distinct CDR3 sequences; its ten largest clones have 0.41%. Sequenced: naive CXCR3+ CD8+ T cells from blood. Subset in this sample: CD45RO-CCR7+CD27+CD95- naive CD8+ T cells expressing CXCR3 (TNR3+). These receptors were collected from a human donor in good health. Some clones in this sample may be carry-over from other donors' samples.

This chain joins TRBV15 and TRBJ2-3; TCRdb picks TRBD2, but there is no DNA to check that call. Per germline, CDR1 LNHNV and CDR2 YYDKDF (reference sequence). CDR3 length equals 18 residues. The CDR3 here is CATSRDIMPSGNTDTQYF.

This chain uses TRBV9 with TRBJ2-4; TCRdb designates TRBD1, a call that cannot be tested without DNA. The CDR3 runs to 13 residues. Per germline, CDR1 SGDLS and CDR2 YYNGEE. The CDR3: CASSEGTENIQYF.

V usage is TRBV29-1 and J usage is TRBJ2-2; TCRdb picks TRBD1, but there is no DNA to check that call. Germline V gene data show CDR1 as SQVTM and CDR2 as ANQGSEA. The CDR3 spans 16 residues. CDR3 amino acids: CSVERLGQTNTGELFF.

The chain couples TRBV19 to TRBJ2-3; checking the TCRdb D call of TRBD1 is not possible without DNA. The CDR3 is 13 residues long. In germline, CDR1 is LNHDA, CDR2 SQIVND (reference sequence). This CDR3 reads CASNRAGADTQYF.

The chain uses TRBV9 and TRBJ2-5; without DNA, the TCRdb call of TRBD1 cannot be checked. This CDR3 is built from 13 residues. Germline-derived CDR1 and CDR2 are SGDLS and YYNGEE. CDR3 amino acids: CASSVGTENTQYF.

The V and J genes are TRBV7-9 and TRBJ1-1; TCRdb calls TRBD1, which cannot be checked without DNA. The CDR3 contains 14 residues. Germline V gene sequence: CDR1 SEHNR, CDR2 FQNEAQ (reference sequence). CDR3 region: CASSLLGGNTEAFF.

This rearrangement joins TRBV4-3 to TRBJ2-1; TCRdb designates TRBD1, a call that cannot be tested without DNA. Germline loops: CDR1 LGHNA, CDR2 YSLEER. CDR3 length: 16 residues. The CDR3 protein is CASSQDPTVTCNEQFF.

This CDR3 reads CASSFIRDKQYF. This chain uses TRBV5-6 with TRBJ2-7; with no DNA, the TCRdb D assignment of TRBD1 cannot be verified. This CDR3 region has 12 residues. Germline CDR1 is SGHDT and CDR2 is YYEEEE.

The chain combines TRBV5-1 with TRBJ2-7; TCRdb gives TRBD1 as the D gene, but with no DNA this cannot be confirmed. Germline V gives CDR1 SGHRS, CDR2 YFSETQ. This CDR3 has 14 amino acids. The CDR3 region is CASSLGQGGYEQYF.

This sequence joins TRBV7-2 and TRBJ2-3; lacking DNA, the TRBD2 call made by TCRdb goes unchecked. Germline CDR1 is SGHTA and CDR2 is FQGNSA. The CDR3 runs 15 residues. The CDR3: CASSSSTSKRDTQYF.

The chain combines TRBV10-3 with TRBJ2-3; TCRdb's D call of TRBD1 is untestable without DNA. From germline, CDR1 is ENHRY and CDR2 SYGVKD. CDR3 size: 15 residues. CDR3 amino acids: CAISESTWAADTQYF.

The rearrangement joins TRBV12-3 or TRBV12-4 to TRBJ2-3; as DNA is missing, the TRBD1 call by TCRdb cannot be tested. This CDR3 has 15 amino acids. CDR3 sequence: CASSPPGTGADTQYF.

The chain carries TRBV10-3 and TRBJ2-3. CDR1 ENHRY and CDR2 SYGVKD come from the germline V gene. The CDR3 is 16 amino acids. CDR3 in amino acids: CAISESSGTVTDTQYF.